A single sample is the source of the 19 T cell receptor beta chains below, sequenced in a study of shared clonotypes between healthy human individuals. The data were produced by immunoSEQ multiplex PCR, yet TCRdb's version contains in-frame clones alone and is incomplete. Of roughly 2.2 million clones listed, just under 95% were seen once; the top ten hold about 0.41%. The source material was naive CD4+ T cells from PBMCs. The subset denotes: CD45RA+ positively selected. All receptors come from a man in his late teens or twenties in good health. Some clones in this sample may be carry-over from other donors' samples.

This clone was recorded once. The chain is built from TRBV6-6 and TRBJ2-5, with 7 positions matching TRBD1. Trimming removed 0 bases from V and 1 base from J; junction bases left unmatched: 2. Germline CDR1 and CDR2: MNHNY and SVGAGI (reference sequence). This CDR3 has 15 amino acids. The CDR3 coding sequence is TGTGCCAGCAGTTACTCTGACAGGGTCCAAGAGACCCAGTACTTC. This codes for CASSYSDRVQETQYF.

The J gene is TRBJ2-7, the V gene TRBV7-8, with 11 nucleotides matching TRBD2. The junction had 11 bases not matched to a gene; V was cut back by 4 bases and J by 0 bases. The CDR3 length is 18 residues. The germline V gene encodes CDR1 SGHVS and CDR2 FQNEAQ. The CDR3 DNA reads as TGTGCCAGCAGCTCCCGGACTAGCGGGTTTCAGGACTCCTACGAGCAGTACTTC. Translated, it gives CASSSRTSGFQDSYEQYF.

The chain couples TRBV4-1 to TRBJ2-2, with D maybe TRBD1 (6 bases). CDR3 length equals 15 residues. CDR1 and CDR2 (germline): MGHRA, YSYEKL. With 0 bases removed from V and 4 bases from J, the gap between germline ends came to 9 bases. CDR3 coding DNA: TGCGCCAGCAGCCAAGAGTCAGGGGCCACCGGGGAGCTGTTTTTT. It specifies CASSQESGATGELFF.

The chain uses TRBV28 and TRBJ2-2; TRBD2 matches 8 bases. CDR1 is MDHEN and CDR2 is SYDVKM in the germline V gene. The V and J ends lost 5 bases and 4 bases, in that order; junction bases with no gene match: 6. This CDR3 is 15 amino acids long. The CDR3 region is CASSHAGTSTGELFF. CDR3 bases: TGTGCCAGCAGTCATGCCGGGACTAGCACCGGGGAGCTGTTTTTT.

The chain is built from TRBV7-8 and TRBJ2-1, with D possibly being TRBD2 (5 bases). The ends were cut back, 4 bases at V and 0 bases at J, with 16 bases in the middle. Germline V gene sequence: CDR1 SGHVS, CDR2 FQNEAQ. The CDR3 sequence is 17 residues long. The CDR3 DNA follows: TGTGCCAGCAGCTCTAACCGGACGGGAAGCTCCTACAATGAGCAGTTCTTC. Translation: CASSSNRTGSSYNEQFF. Complete variable domain (other parts from reference TRBV7-8 and TRBJ2-1): GAGVSQSPRYKVAKRGQDVALRCDPISGHVSLFWYQQALGQGPEFLTYFQNEAQLDKSGLPSDRFFAERPEGSVSTLKIQRTQQEDSAVYLCASSSNRTGSSYNEQFFGPGTRLTVL.

The rearrangement uses TRBV5-6 and TRBJ1-1, with D perhaps TRBD1 (5 bases). The germline V gene has CDR1 SGHDT and CDR2 YYEEEE. Trimming took 2 bases from V and 3 from J, leaving 14 bases between them. CDR3 length equals 15 residues. CDR3 protein: CASSFMGSRDTEAFF. The CDR3, as DNA: TGTGCCAGCAGCTTTATGGGCAGCAGGGACACTGAAGCTTTCTTT.

In its sample, this clone was seen once. The chain uses TRBV28 and TRBJ2-7, with 8 bases identical to TRBD2. Germline values: CDR1 MDHEN, CDR2 SYDVKM. J gave up 5 bases and V 4 bases, and 4 bases lay outside the gene matches. This CDR3 has 13 residues. In DNA, the CDR3 is TGTGCCAGCAGTTGGGGGACTAGTCACGAGCAGTACTTC. This codes for CASSWGTSHEQYF.

The genes are TRBV6-6 and TRBJ1-2; D is perhaps TRBD1 (6 bases). The CDR3 loop spans 14 amino acids. The V gene lost 7 bases and the J gene lost 7 bases, with 19 bases spanning the gap. CDR1 MNHNY and CDR2 SVGAGI come from the germline V gene (reference sequence). The CDR3 bases are TGTGCCAGCATCAGGGGTCGGACCCTCGGTGGCTACACCTTC. Protein: CASIRGRTLGGYTF.

The chain combines TRBV7-9 with TRBJ1-2, with D uncertain. The CDR3 is 13 amino acids. V lost 0 bases and J 7 bases, leaving 9 bases between the germline ends. The germline CDR1 and CDR2 sequences are SEHNR and FQNEAQ (reference sequence). CDR3 bases: TGTGCCAGCAGCTTAGCAGTTGGGTTTGGCTACACCTTC. As protein: CASSLAVGFGYTF.

For this clone: In the same sample, other DNA sequences code for this CDR3. The V call is TRBV19, the J call TRBJ1-3; D call uncertain. CDR3 length: 14 amino acids. Germline CDR1 LNHDA, CDR2 SQIVND (reference sequence). V was clipped by 3 bases and J by 1 base, with 7 bases between them. In DNA form, the CDR3 reads TGTGCCAGTAGTATTCGGGGTTCTGGAAACACCATATATTTT. It specifies CASSIRGSGNTIYF.

This clone was counted a single time. The chain combines TRBV28 with TRBJ2-7; possibly TRBD1 for D (6 bases). The CDR3 loop spans 15 amino acids. Deletions cut 4 bases from V and 2 bases from J, with 15 bases between. Germline assignment: CDR1 MDHEN and CDR2 SYDVKM. CDR3 DNA sequence: TGTGCCAGCAGTTCCCCCGGGACACCAGCCTACGAGCAGTACTTC. It encodes CASSSPGTPAYEQYF.

The chain uses TRBV7-6 and TRBJ2-3; D call uncertain. CDR1 is SGHVS and CDR2 is FNYEAQ in the germline V gene. V was trimmed by 6 bases and J by 1 base, leaving 8 bases between them. This CDR3 spans 13 amino acids. The CDR3 DNA sequence: TGTGCCAGCAGGCCCCTTGGCACAGATACGCAGTATTTT. This translates into CASRPLGTDTQYF.

CDR3 bases: TGTGCCATCAAGGGGAGCACAGATACGCAGTATTTT. It codes for CAIKGSTDTQYF. This chain uses TRBV10-3 with TRBJ2-3, with D possibly matching TRBD1 (5 bases). Trimming cost V 7 bases and J 0 bases, with 5 bases left between them. CDR1 and CDR2 from the germline V gene are ENHRY and SYGVKD. The CDR3 has 12 amino acids.

The chain employs TRBV27 and TRBJ1-1; a possible D gene is TRBD1 (5 bases). The CDR3 is 18 residues long. CDR1 and CDR2 from the germline V gene are MNHEY and SMNVEV (reference sequence). Between the trimmed V and J ends, which lost 3 bases and 5 bases, there was a span of 25 bases. CDR3 sequence reads: CASSFNGRGVKGRTEAFF. The CDR3 DNA is TGTGCCAGCAGTTTCAACGGAAGGGGCGTCAAGGGACGGACTGAAGCTTTCTTT.

The V and J genes are TRBV2 and TRBJ2-2; D perhaps matches TRBD2 (6 bases). The CDR3 extends over 15 amino acids. V was trimmed by 8 bases and J by 4 bases, leaving 17 bases between them. Germline V gene sequence: CDR1 SNHLY, CDR2 FYNNEI. CDR3 coding DNA: TGTGCCAGCGCCTTGGGGGGAGTGAGCACCGGGGAGCTGTTTTTT. Protein: CASALGGVSTGELFF.

The chain joins TRBV29-1 to TRBJ1-2; D is perhaps TRBD1 (5 bases). The CDR3 length is 15 residues. CDR1 SQVTM and CDR2 ANQGSEA come from the germline V gene. Deletions cut 0 bases from V and 4 bases from J, with 15 bases between. For the CDR3, the DNA is TGCAGCGTTGAAGAGGGAGGGGCCGCAAGCTATGGCTACACCTTC. Its translation is CSVEEGGAASYGYTF.

The gene calls are TRBV6-5 and TRBJ2-6; no firm D call. V lost 8 bases and J lost 4, with 6 bases in between. Germline V gene data show CDR1 as MNHEY and CDR2 as SVGAGI. The CDR3 covers 12 residues. This CDR3 reads CASRRGANVLTF. CDR3 coding DNA: TGTGCCAGCCGGAGAGGGGCCAACGTCCTGACTTTC.

The chain links TRBV13 to TRBJ2-3; tentatively, D is TRBD2 (5 bases). Germline V lookup: CDR1 PRHDT, CDR2 FYEKMQ (reference sequence). Trimming left V 5 bases short and J 0 bases short, with 15 bases between. The CDR3 runs to 16 residues. This CDR3 is CASSPRSSGSTDTQYF. The CDR3 region has the DNA TGTGCCAGCAGCCCCCGATCGAGCGGTAGCACAGATACGCAGTATTTT. Combining the CDR3 with reference TRBV13 and TRBJ2-3 gives the whole variable domain AAGVIQSPRHLIKEKRETATLKCYPIPRHDTVYWYQQGPGQDPQFLISFYEKMQSDKGSIPDRFSAQQFSDYHSELNMSSLELGDSALYFCASSPRSSGSTDTQYFGPGTRLTVL.

This clone has just a few counts. V and J are TRBV7-3 and TRBJ1-1; a possible D gene is TRBD1 (6 bases). From germline, CDR1 is SGHTA and CDR2 FQGTGA. The CDR3 runs 13 residues. V dropped 5 bases and J dropped 5 bases, with 12 bases sitting between them. DNA of the CDR3: TGTGCCAGCAGCCGCGCCAGGGGAACTGAAGCTTTCTTT. Translation: CASSRARGTEAFF.